Below, one TCR beta chain is given with its context. Germline CDR1 and CDR2: SGHTA and FQGNSA. This CDR3 has 14 amino acids. V shed 5 bases, J shed 4 bases, and the junction held 4 bases outside the gene matches. The data stem from a study of blood T cell repertoires in COVID-19. This table comes from immunoSEQ multiplex PCR, and its TCRdb copy is limited to in-frame clones, with some not included. The sample lists roughly 300,000 clones, approximately 81% occurring once. Cohort 3 recovery required two negative PCRs, clearance, or symptom resolution. The receptor comes from a woman aged 45-65 years who had recovered from COVID-19. The chain employs TRBV7-2 and TRBJ1-1, with 10 bases fitting TRBD1. Sequencing was performed on PBMCs or T cells enriched from blood (not recorded which). CDR3 sequence: CASSPDRGITEAFF. The CDR3, as DNA: TGTGCCAGCAGCCCGGACAGGGGGATCACTGAAGCTTTCTTT. The full variable domain, its missing parts supplied by reference TRBV7-2 and TRBJ1-1, is GAGVSQSPSNKVTEKGKDVELRCDPISGHTALYWYRQSLGQGLEFLIYFQGNSAPDKSGLPSDRFSAERTGGSVSTLTIQRTQQEDSAVYLCASSPDRGITEAFFGQGTRLTVV.